This TCR beta chain was recovered during a study of shared clonotypes between healthy human individuals (dated by TCRdb to about 2020). With respect to the entire study: The cohort comprised two women and a few men aged 18 to 49 years. Per donor, three plates each were used for CD4 naive and CD4 memory, two for CD8 naive, and one for CD8 memory. Blood TCR repertoires of a handful of healthy adults were deeply sequenced to estimate repertoire size and the extent of clonotype sharing between individuals. To increase sequencing depth and limit assay-specific biases, different laboratories used diverse techniques to prepare libraries and sequence TCR repertoires. Each donor's leukapheresis produced roughly between roughly 0.85 and 10 billion PBMCs. What the study reported, not specific to this receptor: Sampling was limited to blood, and TCR repertoires in tissue likely differ from TCR repertoires in blood. The genetic and exposure-history diversity represented was limited by the small number of donors. Compared with non-shared clonotypes, clonotypes shared by all four sorted-subset donors had higher generation probabilities. Rarefaction of sorted-subset datasets indicated incomplete sequencing despite the large sequencing depth. Across several donors, about 4.5% of naive CD4, 3% to 3.5% of naive CD8, roughly 2.3% of memory CD4, and under 0.45% of memory CD8 clonotypes were shared. Based on pairwise subsampling, the degree of clonotype sharing among donors was expected to be affected by sequencing depth. Larger estimated clonotype richness was generally found for naive subsets than for memory subsets.

The donors were healthy, HIV-negative adults who had no recently reported acute infections or vaccinations. Every donor was a Caucasian adult living in Nashville, Tennessee, USA. Magnetic negative selection was used to enrich CD4+ T cells, after which naive cells were positively selected on CD45RA and the negative fraction became the memory subset. Blood was obtained by leukapheresis, after which PBMCs were separated by Ficoll-Histopaque density gradient centrifugation and cryopreserved in liquid nitrogen vapor phase. Purity and quantity of every magnetically sorted T cell population were checked by analytical flow cytometry. Genomic DNA was isolated from every sorted fraction and measured by UV absorbance on a Nanodrop 2000c. There are 15 amino acids in the CDR3, from cysteine to phenylalanine inclusive. The CDR3 DNA has 45 bases and is translated from base 1. V and J lose 5 bases and 3 bases, and a span of 17 bases separates them. CDR1 SGHVS and CDR2 FNYEAQ are derived from the germline V gene.

A word on this clone: What antigen it recognizes has not been identified. Per-base quality was not reported, and no clone a single base away is much larger than it.

Using the deep immunoSEQ assay, multiplex PCR amplified TCR CDR3 regions from genomic DNA. Extracted genomic DNA from each cell subset was spread evenly across all wells of several immunoSEQ 96-well plates, with each plate serving as a replicate. For sorted subsets, approximately 210 ng of genomic DNA, equivalent to about 30,000 T cell genomes, went into each replicate PCR. The purified libraries were quantified using a Qubit 3.0 fluorometer, sized with a Bioanalyzer 2100, and then quantified again using the KAPA Library Quantification kit. Each immunoSEQ 96-well plate was sequenced on its own single-read 150-cycle Illumina NextSeq 550 flow cell. The paper's processing steps were these. The immunoSEQ output contained only junctional sequences without quality scores, so filtering could not match that applied to full-length reads. Sequences were annotated with PyIR, a Python wrapper for IgBLAST v1.9, and V/J genes and CDR3 were assigned using IMGT germline references. Reads were removed for weak V/J assignments (E-value above 1e-6), missing CDR3, stop codons, out-of-frame junctions, or ambiguous translated residues. V3J clonotypes were defined as sequences sharing the same inferred V gene, J gene, and CDR3 amino acid sequence. The percentage overlap between two repertoires was calculated by dividing the number of shared unique clonotypes by the size of the smaller repertoire. RTK rarefaction, the Chao1 estimator, and Recon v2.1 estimates of unobserved clonotypes were used to assess repertoire richness. Generation probabilities for all TCRbeta clonotypes obtained by the gDNA method from a handful of donors were computed using OLGA. TCRdb stores this immuneACCESS table with in-frame sequences only. Part of the clones is absent; in the studies checked, under half of the shortfall reflects unresolved V genes, and no reason is known for the rest. The V and J calls and clone size come from that table; D and trimming were worked out from the DNA. In all, the sample holds approximately 1.5 million clones, and less than 99% of those were seen once. The ten largest clones capture 0.36% of the sample.

The specimen was naive CD4+ T cells sorted from blood. What the cell subset or site label conveys for this sample: CD45RA+ positively selected. This TCR was recovered from a man aged 25 to 40 in good health. The chain employs TRBV7-6 and TRBJ2-7; TRBD2 is a possible D gene, resting on 5 matching bases. The encoded CDR3 is CASSPGPSRYYEQYF. The DNA sequence reads TGTGCCAGCAGCCCCGGCCCTAGCAGGTACTACGAGCAGTACTTC.